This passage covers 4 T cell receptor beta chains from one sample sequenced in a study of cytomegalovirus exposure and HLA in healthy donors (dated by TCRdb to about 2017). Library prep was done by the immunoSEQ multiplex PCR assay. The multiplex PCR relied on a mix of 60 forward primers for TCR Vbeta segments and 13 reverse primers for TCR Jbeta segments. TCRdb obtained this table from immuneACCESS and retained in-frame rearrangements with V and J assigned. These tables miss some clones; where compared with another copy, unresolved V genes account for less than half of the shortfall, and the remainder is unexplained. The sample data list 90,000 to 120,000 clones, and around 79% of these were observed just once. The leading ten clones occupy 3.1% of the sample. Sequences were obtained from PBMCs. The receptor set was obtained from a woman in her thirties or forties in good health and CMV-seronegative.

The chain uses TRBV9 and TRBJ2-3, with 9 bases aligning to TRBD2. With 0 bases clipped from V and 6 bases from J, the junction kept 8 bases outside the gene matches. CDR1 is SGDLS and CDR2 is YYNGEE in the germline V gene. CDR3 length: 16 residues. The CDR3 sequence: CASSVGGSGGWDTQYF. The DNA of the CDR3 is TGTGCCAGCAGCGTAGGAGGTAGCGGGGGATGGGATACGCAGTATTTT.

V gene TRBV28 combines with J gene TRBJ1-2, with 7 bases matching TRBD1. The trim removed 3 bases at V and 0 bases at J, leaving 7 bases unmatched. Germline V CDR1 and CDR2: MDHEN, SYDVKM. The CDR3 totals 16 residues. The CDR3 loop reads CASSFEGGAPNYGYTF. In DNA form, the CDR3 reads TGTGCCAGCAGTTTCGAAGGGGGCGCCCCTAACTATGGCTACACCTTC.

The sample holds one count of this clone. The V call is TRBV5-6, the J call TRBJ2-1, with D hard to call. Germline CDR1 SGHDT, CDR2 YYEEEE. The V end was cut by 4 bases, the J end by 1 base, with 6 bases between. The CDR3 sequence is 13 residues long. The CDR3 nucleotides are TGTGCCAGCAGCCTCGGTTCCTACAATGAGCAGTTCTTC. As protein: CASSLGSYNEQFF.

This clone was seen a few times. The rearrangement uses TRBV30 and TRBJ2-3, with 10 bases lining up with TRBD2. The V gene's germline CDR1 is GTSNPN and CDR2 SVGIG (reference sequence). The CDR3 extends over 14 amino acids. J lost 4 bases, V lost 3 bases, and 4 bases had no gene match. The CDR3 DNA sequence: TGTGCCTGGAGCCCTAGCGGGAGCCCAGATACGCAGTATTTT. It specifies CAWSPSGSPDTQYF.